Presented here are 25 T cell receptor beta chains from one specimen sequenced in a study of T cells after posttransplantation cyclophosphamide. Libraries were prepared by immunoSEQ multiplex PCR; TCRdb keeps only in-frame clonotypes and omits some of them. The sample has 50,000 to 55,000 clones, 86% seen once. Sequenced: PBMCs. Source of these receptors: a man in his thirties or forties with a blood cancer, CMV-positive, and with a related stem cell donor.

This clone has just a few counts. The rearrangement joins TRBV6-5 to TRBJ2-1; 13 bases map to TRBD2. V trimming: 6 bases; J trimming: 7 bases; junction bases outside the gene matches: 6. CDR1 and CDR2 from the germline V gene are MNHEY and SVGAGI. The length of the CDR3 is 15 residues. The CDR3 reads CASSSGTSGTNEQFF. The CDR3 coding sequence is TGTGCCAGCAGCTCCGGGACTAGCGGGACGAATGAGCAGTTCTTC.

As to this clone: The same CDR3 also results from other DNA sequences found in this sample. The chain combines TRBV18 with TRBJ2-7; no firm D call. Germline V gene sequence: CDR1 KGHSH, CDR2 LQKENI. V gave up 6 bases and J gave up 3 bases, with 6 bases separating them. There are 11 residues in the CDR3. CDR3 sequence reads: CASSEFYEQYF. The DNA of the CDR3 is TGTGCCAGCTCGGAGTTCTACGAGCAGTACTTC.

This chain connects TRBV27 to TRBJ2-4; TRBD1 is a possible D gene (5 bases). Germline V CDR1 and CDR2: MNHEY, SMNVEV (reference sequence). Trimming shortened V by 5 bases and J by 1 base, and 12 bases separated the two germline ends. This CDR3 is built from 15 residues. The CDR3 DNA follows: TGTGCCAGCAGTCCCACTGCAGGGGCCAAAAACATTCAGTACTTC. Protein product: CASSPTAGAKNIQYF.

V usage is TRBV6-4 and J usage is TRBJ2-4; 11 positions match TRBD2. Losses at the gene ends were 6 bases for V and 2 bases for J; bases not matched to a gene: 6. This CDR3 has 16 residues. Germline V gene lookup returns CDR1 MRHNA and CDR2 SNTAGT. Here the CDR3 reads CASSLSGRGSKNIQYF. The CDR3 DNA sequence: TGTGCCAGCAGCCTTAGCGGGAGGGGTTCCAAAAACATTCAGTACTTC.

The genes are TRBV7-9 and TRBJ2-3; TRBD2 matches at 8 bases. The germline gives CDR1 SEHNR, CDR2 FQNEAQ (reference sequence). The CDR3 spans 16 residues. V trimming: 8 bases; J trimming: 3 bases; junction bases outside the gene matches: 13. The CDR3 DNA follows: TGTGCCAGCTGGTCGGGAGGGCCGGGGTGGACAGATACGCAGTATTTT. Amino acid sequence: CASWSGGPGWTDTQYF.

V is TRBV9 and J is TRBJ2-3, with TRBD2 matching over 15 bases. The V and J ends lost 3 bases and 3 bases, in that order; junction bases with no gene match: 8. The CDR3 covers 18 residues. CDR1 is SGDLS, CDR2 YYNGEE, per germline. The CDR3 nucleotides are TGTGCCAGCAGCGAAGGACTAGCGGGAGGGTGGGTGACAGATACGCAGTATTTT. Its translation: CASSEGLAGGWVTDTQYF.

The rearrangement joins TRBV5-1 to TRBJ2-5; D unresolved. The CDR3 has 14 residues. Germline V lookup: CDR1 SGHRS, CDR2 YFSETQ. Trimming left V 5 bases short and J 2 bases short, with 13 bases between. As DNA, the CDR3 is TGCGCCAGCAGGCAAGGCGGAACTCAAGAGACCCAGTACTTC. It encodes CASRQGGTQETQYF.

This chain links TRBV7-9 with TRBJ2-7; TRBD2 is a possible D gene (5 bases). Germline-derived CDR1 and CDR2 are SEHNR and FQNEAQ (reference sequence). The CDR3 contains 14 residues. Trimming removed 3 bases at V and 2 bases at J, with 11 bases between. CDR3 nucleotide sequence: TGTGCCAGCAGCTTGGGCGGGCGGACCTACGAGCAGTACTTC. Protein sequence: CASSLGGRTYEQYF. The variable domain in full, with the rest retrieved from reference TRBV7-9 and TRBJ2-7, is DTGVSQNPRHKITKRGQNVTFRCDPISEHNRLYWYRQTLGQGPEFLTYFQNEAQLEKSRLLSDRFSAERPKGSFSTLEIQRTEQGDSAMYLCASSLGGRTYEQYFGPGTRLTVT.

V and J are TRBV9 and TRBJ2-1, with 8 bases identical to TRBD2. CDR1 SGDLS and CDR2 YYNGEE come from the germline V gene. V shed 4 bases, J shed 10 bases, and the junction held 16 bases outside the gene matches. CDR3 length: 16 amino acids. CDR3 loop: CASSPRGGNVANEQFF. The CDR3 DNA reads TGTGCCAGCAGCCCTCGGGGGGGCAATGTAGCCAACGAGCAGTTCTTC.

Worth noting for this clone: This same CDR3 is encoded by further DNA sequences in the sample. J is TRBJ1-1 and V is TRBV7-2; 9 nucleotides align to TRBD1. The CDR3 is 13 amino acids. V lost 5 bases to trimming and J lost 3 bases; unmatched junction nucleotides: 1. Germline-derived CDR1 and CDR2 are SGHTA and FQGNSA. The CDR3 DNA sequence: TGTGCCAGCAGCCGGGACAGGGACACTGAAGCTTTCTTT. This sequence encodes CASSRDRDTEAFF.

The chain links TRBV2 to TRBJ1-2; D is ambiguous. Between the trimmed V and J ends, which lost 5 bases and 8 bases, there was a span of 24 bases. The CDR3 has 16 amino acids. Germline-derived CDR1 and CDR2 are SNHLY and FYNNEI. The CDR3 protein is CASSSLRGGLARGYTF. CDR3 coding DNA: TGTGCCAGCAGTTCCCTACGAGGAGGTCTGGCTCGAGGCTACACCTTC.

The genes are TRBV6-6 and TRBJ1-2, with D possibly matching TRBD1 (6 bases). Looked up from germline, CDR1 is MNHNY and CDR2 is SVGAGI (reference sequence). V gave up 5 bases and J gave up 0 bases, with 10 bases separating them. The CDR3 consists of 14 residues. CDR3 loop: CASSLGGANYGYTF. The CDR3 coding sequence is TGTGCCAGCAGTCTAGGGGGAGCTAACTATGGCTACACCTTC.

J is TRBJ2-3 and V is TRBV28, with 9 bases fitting TRBD2. Unmatched junction bases numbered 3, after V lost 3 bases and J lost 2 bases. CDR1 and CDR2 (germline): MDHEN, SYDVKM. This CDR3 has 15 amino acids. The CDR3 sequence is CASSFTSGHTDTQYF. CDR3 DNA: TGTGCCAGCAGTTTTACTAGCGGGCACACAGATACGCAGTATTTT.

J is TRBJ2-2 and V is TRBV6-1; 7 positions agree with TRBD1. Trimming cost V 5 bases and J 4 bases; bases outside gene matches: 7. Germline CDR1 reads MNHNS; CDR2 reads SASEGT. This CDR3 region has 15 residues. CDR3 loop: CASSFRQGGTGELFF. Written as DNA, the CDR3 is TGTGCCAGCAGTTTCCGACAGGGTGGCACCGGGGAGCTGTTTTTT.

The chain uses TRBV7-8 and TRBJ1-5; 7 nucleotides line up with TRBD1. The germline gives CDR1 SGHVS, CDR2 FQNEAQ. The CDR3 runs 16 residues. V lost 0 bases and J lost 2; bases outside the gene matches: 4. The CDR3 bases are TGTGCCAGCAGCTTAGCGTTAGGACAGGGCAATCAGCCCCAGCATTTT. This codes for CASSLALGQGNQPQHF.

The chain joins TRBV5-8 to TRBJ2-2, with TRBD1 identical over 8 bases. Per germline, CDR1 SGHTS and CDR2 YDEGEE. V gave up 0 bases and J gave up 4 bases; unmatched junction bases: 2. The CDR3 runs 15 residues. Here the CDR3 reads CASSLGQGFTGELFF. CDR3 nucleotide sequence: TGTGCCAGCAGCTTGGGACAGGGGTTCACCGGGGAGCTGTTTTTT.

V is TRBV5-4 and J is TRBJ2-7; D is unclear. CDR1 and CDR2 (germline): SGHNT, YYREEE (reference sequence). This CDR3 comprises 14 residues. Trimming shortened V by 0 bases and J by 0 bases, and 7 bases separated the two germline ends. The DNA for the CDR3 is TGTGCCAGCAGCTTGGGACGGGTCTCCTACGAGCAGTACTTC. Translated, it gives CASSLGRVSYEQYF.

This rearrangement joins TRBV5-1 to TRBJ2-7; D call uncertain. V shed 7 bases and J shed 2 bases, with 4 bases lying between them. Germline loops: CDR1 SGHRS, CDR2 YFSETQ. The CDR3 has 10 residues. The DNA of the CDR3 is TGCGCCAGCCCCACCTACGAGCAGTACTTC. Translating gives CASPTYEQYF.

This chain joins TRBV7-2 and TRBJ2-3; the match to TRBD2 covers 8 bases. CDR3 length: 15 residues. Trimming cost V 0 bases and J 4 bases; bases outside gene matches: 3. Germline V gene data show CDR1 as SGHTA and CDR2 as FQGNSA. The CDR3 sequence: CASSLASGGADTQYF. The CDR3 nucleotides are TGTGCCAGCAGCTTAGCTTCGGGAGGGGCAGATACGCAGTATTTT.

The chain has TRBV2 and TRBJ2-5; 8 bases agree with TRBD2. Trimming cost V 6 bases and J 5 bases; bases outside gene matches: 11. The CDR3 is 15 residues long. Germline CDR1 and CDR2: SNHLY and FYNNEI. The CDR3 loop is CASRSQGGGGETQYF. Written as DNA, the CDR3 is TGTGCCAGCAGGTCACAGGGAGGCGGGGGGGAGACCCAGTACTTC.

V usage is TRBV7-2 and J usage is TRBJ2-1; 8 bases fit TRBD2. Per germline, CDR1 SGHTA and CDR2 FQGNSA. Trimming removed 5 bases from V and 12 bases from J; junction bases left unmatched: 15. The length of the CDR3 is 15 residues. The CDR3 sequence: CASSQAGAGAVGQFF. The CDR3 DNA reads as TGTGCCAGCAGCCAGGCGGGAGCGGGAGCGGTGGGGCAGTTCTTC.

This sequence joins TRBV18 and TRBJ2-7; tentative D call: TRBD1 (6 bases). The CDR3 is made up of 13 amino acids. Germline V gene sequence: CDR1 KGHSH, CDR2 LQKENI. The ends were cut back, 6 bases at V and 0 bases at J, with 9 bases in the middle. This CDR3 is CASSPDSSYEQYF. The CDR3 DNA follows: TGTGCCAGCTCGCCGGACAGCTCCTACGAGCAGTACTTC.

The chain joins TRBV2 to TRBJ1-4; 8 positions agree with TRBD1. V shed 6 bases and J 8 bases; nucleotides not matched to a gene: 8. The germline V gene encodes CDR1 SNHLY and CDR2 FYNNEI. The CDR3 runs 14 residues. The CDR3 loop reads CASSGQGIGEKLFF. The DNA for the CDR3 is TGTGCCAGCAGCGGACAGGGAATTGGAGAAAAACTGTTTTTT.

J is TRBJ1-4 and V is TRBV18, with TRBD1 matching 7 bases. The ends lost 3 bases at V and 2 bases at J; junction bases unmatched: 3. Germline V gene lookup returns CDR1 KGHSH and CDR2 LQKENI. There are 15 residues in the CDR3. The CDR3 coding sequence is TGTGCCAGCTCACCGGAAGGGGGCACTAATGAAAAACTGTTTTTT. It encodes CASSPEGGTNEKLFF.

The chain has TRBV28 and TRBJ2-5, with D tentatively TRBD1 (6 bases). Trimming removed 3 bases at V and 0 bases at J, with 11 bases between. Germline assignment: CDR1 MDHEN and CDR2 SYDVKM. The CDR3 totals 15 residues. Here the CDR3 DNA reads TGTGCCAGCAGTTTCAACAGGGAGTACCAAGAGACCCAGTACTTC. Its translation: CASSFNREYQETQYF.